This T cell receptor (beta chain) emerged from a study of control samples from healthy donors and cancer patients (dated by TCRdb to 2018 to 2021). About this clone itself: Its antigen is currently not known. No base quality values were provided; no much bigger clone lies one nucleotide off.

The library was prepared using the immunoSEQ multiplex PCR assay. TCRdb took over this immuneACCESS table, retaining in-frame rearrangements with V and J assigned. Such tables are incomplete; in checked studies, under half of the missing clones stem from an unresolved V gene, and the remainder is unexplained. The sample table shows some 150,000 clones, and 93% are seen once. 2% to 2.5% of the sample lies in the top ten. A distance of 12 bases separates the germline ends of V and J, which lose 5 bases and 5 bases respectively. CDR1 and CDR2, per the germline V gene, are SGHAT and FQNNGV. Its CDR3 holds 14 amino acids, cysteine through phenylalanine. The DNA shown is the 42-base CDR3, in frame from base 1.

The specimen was blood. The clonotype comes from a man aged 45-65 years in good health. The V and J genes are TRBV11-2 and TRBJ2-2; the D gene lacks a confident call. CDR3 loop: CASSGYWRTGELFF. The nucleotide sequence reads as follows: TGTGCCAGCAGCGGGTATTGGAGAACCGGGGAGCTGTTTTTT.